What follows is one TCR beta chain and its context. The antigen it recognizes is unknown. The record has no base qualities; no much larger clone is one base away. This specimen comes from a study of CD8+ T cells in alopecia areata (dated by TCRdb to the late 2010s). About the investigation overall: Treated patients were enrolled in an open-label pilot trial of oral tofacitinib at 5 to 10 mg twice daily for moderate-to-severe alopecia areata. Tofacitinib was given for 6 to 18 months, followed by 6 months of follow-up off drug to assess delayed response and recurrence. For the treated patients, the SALT score, which quantifies what percentage of scalp surface area is affected, served as the measure of disease severity. High-throughput TCRbeta sequencing was used to examine T cell clonal expansion in alopecia areata in both the C3H/HeJ mouse model and human patients. In humans, TCRbeta sequencing was performed on scalp tissue and on sorted CD4+ and CD8+ peripheral blood T cells from healthy controls and from patients with patchy or totalis/universalis alopecia areata. Biopsies were taken from tofacitinib-treated patients at baseline and again at 4 and 24 weeks into treatment, and several of those patients also had a later scalp biopsy. Clonality in the scalp was compared among normal scalp (n=4), patchy alopecia areata scalp (n=8), and alopecia totalis/universalis scalp (n=8). RNA was extracted with the PAXgene miRNA kit for fixed scalp, the miRNeasy kit for PBMCs, and the RNeasy kit for mouse skin. immunoSEQ multiplex PCR using 35 Vbeta forward primers and 13 Jbeta reverse primers was used to amplify TCRbeta CDR3 regions. Results the study describes overall, beyond this receptor: Many expanded lesional clones persisted in scalp and blood during tofacitinib treatment, which may partly explain relapse after stopping treatment. With tofacitinib, both scalp clonality and the number of expanded CD8+ clones among the top 100 scalp clones went down significantly. Compared with normal scalp, lesional scalp had higher clonality and more expanded CD8+ clones, particularly in alopecia totalis/universalis, a pattern that suggests antigenic drive. Because the treated cohort was small and had only one nonresponder, larger studies are needed to examine links between baseline CD8+ expansion and response. Unlike mouse skin, where gammadelta T cells dominate, normal human skin contains resident alphabeta T cells that get sequenced too, which complicates analysis of the scalp TCR repertoire. Compared with mice, TCR sequences shared between patients were less clear, possibly partly because of HLA diversity across the patient population.

Per the germline V gene, SGHRS is the CDR1 and YFSETQ is the CDR2. The CDR3 runs 13 amino acids, cysteine and phenylalanine included. Only CDR3 DNA is held: 39 bases, read in frame from base 1. Trimming accounts for 4 bases at V and 3 bases at J, while the number of junction bases matched to no gene is 2. The time point label for this specimen denotes: less than 30 weeks on oral tofacitinib. This specimen's treatment or condition label, per the study, means: oral pan-JAK inhibitor, 5-10 mg twice daily. Lesional scalp punch biopsies and peripheral blood were collected from alopecia areata patients. PBMCs were isolated by density centrifugation and stained for CD3, CD4 and CD8, after which CD4+ and CD8+ T cells were sorted on a FACSAria. Libraries were made using the immunoSEQ multiplex PCR assay. To provide template for TCR sequencing, every sample had RNA extracted and reverse transcribed into cDNA. First-strand cDNA was synthesized with SuperScript III using a 2:1 mix of oligo-dT and random hexamers. A synthetic immune receptor repertoire was used to assess amplification bias, and residual bias was removed computationally. Per the original workflow: Raw reads were preprocessed to remove errors, and CDR3 was defined by IMGT conventions from the conserved cysteine to phenylalanine. Clonality was computed by normalizing Shannon entropy by log2 of the number of productive unique TCRs and subtracting the result from 1. Scalp TCRbeta sequences were cross-referenced with sorted blood CD4 and CD8 repertoires so that the CD4 or CD8 identity of scalp clones could be inferred. The table comes from immuneACCESS by way of TCRdb, which keeps in-frame sequences with V and J called. Part of the clones is missing from these tables; in studies checked, under half for an unresolved V gene and the rest for unknown reasons. V, J and clone size are those of that table, while D and trimming were read from the DNA. Counted in this sample were hundreds of thousands of clones; roughly 64% of them appeared once. The top ten hold more than 1.5% of the sample.

The chain uses TRBV5-1 and TRBJ2-7; 9 middle bases align to TRBD1. The source of this sequence is a human donor with alopecia areata. Sample: CD4+ T cells sorted from blood, taken at week 24, from a patient treated with tofacitinib. The CDR3 is CASSQTGGYEQYF. The nucleotide sequence reads TGCGCCAGCAGCCAGACAGGGGGCTACGAGCAGTACTTC.